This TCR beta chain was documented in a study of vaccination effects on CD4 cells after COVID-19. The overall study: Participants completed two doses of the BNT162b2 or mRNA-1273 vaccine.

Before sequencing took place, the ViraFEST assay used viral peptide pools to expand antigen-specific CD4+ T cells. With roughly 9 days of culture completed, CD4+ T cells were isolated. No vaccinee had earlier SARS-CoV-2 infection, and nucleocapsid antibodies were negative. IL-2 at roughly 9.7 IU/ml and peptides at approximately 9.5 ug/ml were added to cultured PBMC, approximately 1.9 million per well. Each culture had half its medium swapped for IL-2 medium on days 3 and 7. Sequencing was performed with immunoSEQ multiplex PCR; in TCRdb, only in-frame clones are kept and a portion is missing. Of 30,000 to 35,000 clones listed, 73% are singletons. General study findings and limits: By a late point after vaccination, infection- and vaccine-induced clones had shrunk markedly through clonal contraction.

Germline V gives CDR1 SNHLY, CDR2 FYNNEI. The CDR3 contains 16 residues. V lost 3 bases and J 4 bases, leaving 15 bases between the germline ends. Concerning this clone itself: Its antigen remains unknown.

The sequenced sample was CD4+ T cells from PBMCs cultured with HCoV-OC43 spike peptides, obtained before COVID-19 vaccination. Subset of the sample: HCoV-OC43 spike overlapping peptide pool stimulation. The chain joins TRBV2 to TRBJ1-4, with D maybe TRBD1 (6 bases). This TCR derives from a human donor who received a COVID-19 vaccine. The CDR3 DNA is TGTGCCAGCAGTGAGACAACAGGGTTGAGTAATGAAAAACTGTTTTTT. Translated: CASSETTGLSNEKLFF. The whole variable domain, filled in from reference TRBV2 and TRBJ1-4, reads EPEVTQTPSHQVTQMGQEVILRCVPISNHLYFYWYRQILGQKVEFLVSFYNNEISEKSEIFDDQFSVERPDGSNFTLKIRSTKLEDSAMYFCASSETTGLSNEKLFFGSGTQLSVL.